Below are 4 T cell receptor beta chains sequenced from a single sample in a study of T cell repertoires in cytomegalovirus infection. Their recognized antigens are unknown. TCRdb analysed the reads with MiXCR anew, one entry per CDR3 protein. The profile covers roughly 990,000 distinct CDR3 sequences, with under 40% appearing a single time and about an eighth taken by the ten largest. Sequenced here: cultured CD8+ T cells from PBMCs, sampled from culture after CMV antigen stimulation. The receptors come from a human donor in good health (CMV status not recorded). Some clones in this sample may be carry-over from other donors' samples.

This clonotype was picked up a small number of times. The rearrangement uses TRBV7-2 and TRBJ1-4; a possible D gene is TRBD1 (6 bases). The germline V gene encodes CDR1 SGHTA and CDR2 FQGNSA. The CDR3 consists of 17 residues. The V end was cut by 5 bases, the J end by 0 bases, with 16 bases between. CDR3 region: CASSTKKGVPTNEKLFF. The CDR3 nucleotides are TGTGCCAGCAGCACAAAAAAGGGGGTCCCAACTAATGAAAAACTGTTTTTT. The variable domain in full, completed from reference TRBV7-2 and TRBJ1-4, reads GAGVSQSPSNKVTEKGKDVELRCDPISGHTALYWYRQSLGQGLEFLIYFQGNSAPDKSGLPSDRFSAERTGGSVSTLTIQRTQQEDSAVYLCASSTKKGVPTNEKLFFGSGTQLSVL.

This clonotype was counted many times. The CDR3, as DNA: TGTGCCAGCAGCTTAGGAACGGACGAGCAGTACTTC. It codes for CASSLGTDEQYF. The genes are TRBV7-2 and TRBJ2-7; no definite D call. There are 12 residues in the CDR3. V was shortened by 1 base and J by 5 bases, with 6 bases between the two germline ends. CDR1 SGHTA and CDR2 FQGNSA come from the germline V gene.

The gene calls are TRBV7-2 and TRBJ2-5; TRBD2 agrees at 8 bases. This CDR3 contains 19 residues. Losses at the gene ends were 2 bases for V and 3 bases for J; bases not matched to a gene: 17. In germline, CDR1 is SGHTA, CDR2 FQGNSA. CDR3 DNA sequence: TGTGCCAGCAGCTTATGGGGGGGACTAGTGGGGGGGCCTGAAGAGACCCAGTACTTC. The encoded protein is CASSLWGGLVGGPEETQYF.

This clonotype was observed at least ten times. This chain links TRBV7-6 with TRBJ2-5; TRBD2 is a possible D gene (7 bases). Germline V gives CDR1 SGHVS, CDR2 FNYEAQ. The CDR3 covers 15 residues. The V gene lost 4 bases and the J gene lost 2 bases, with 14 bases spanning the gap. DNA of the CDR3: TGTGCCAGCAGCTCCGGAGAGGGGGGGCAAGAGACCCAGTACTTC. The encoded protein is CASSSGEGGQETQYF. The variable domain in full, with the rest retrieved from reference TRBV7-6 and TRBJ2-5, is GAGVSQSPRYKVTKRGQDVALRCDPISGHVSLYWYRQALGQGPEFLTYFNYEAQQDKSGLPNDRFSAERPEGSISTLTIQRTEQRDSAMYRCASSSGEGGQETQYFGPGTRLLVL.